A selection of T cell receptor beta chains follows, all from one sample in a study of control samples from healthy donors and cancer patients. Sequenced by immunoSEQ multiplex PCR; TCRdb stores in-frame clones only, minus some. There are about 150,000 clones in the sample; 85% to 95% occur only once, and about 14% lies in the top ten. Sequencing input: PBMCs. The receptors stem from a man aged 60 to 69 with colorectal cancer. Both conserved end residues are part of each CDR3. The D gene is left open where the match is weak.

V	J	D	CDR3
TRBV4-3	TRBJ1-6	NA	CASSPAQGLFIHF
TRBV18	TRBJ1-5	TRBD1	CASSPGQGAGQPQHF
TRBV4-2	TRBJ1-3	NA	CASSPTGGVSGNTIYF
TRBV27	TRBJ2-5	TRBD2	CASSLSGLAGAKTQYF
TRBV6-5	TRBJ2-7	NA	CASRGREPYEQYF
TRBV6-5	TRBJ2-7	NA	CASSYEAGVNEQYF
TRBV4-2	TRBJ2-7	TRBD1	CASSSGGRYEQYF
TRBV4-3	TRBJ2-5	TRBD2	CASSQDRAGIKETQYF
TRBV4-3	TRBJ1-2	NA	CASSQKLGTAGYTF
TRBV5-1	TRBJ2-1	NA	CASSLDGFYNEQFF
TRBV6-2/TRBV6-3	TRBJ2-7	TRBD2	CASSQGHSGAYEQYF
TRBV18	TRBJ2-5	TRBD1	CASSPEHNRGLKETQYF
TRBV7-9	TRBJ1-1	NA	CASRKQEAEAFF
TRBV5-5	TRBJ1-5	NA	CASSPRGDQPQHF
TRBV19	TRBJ2-2	NA	CASSILGAQNTGELFF
TRBV7-9	TRBJ1-1	NA	CASSLQSAEAFF
TRBV6-1	TRBJ2-7	TRBD1	CASSEPRDRGFYEQYF
TRBV27	TRBJ2-1	NA	CASRPAGQSEQFF
TRBV3-1/TRBV3-2	TRBJ2-3	NA	CASSQGASAVDTQYF
TRBV3-1/TRBV3-2	TRBJ2-4	TRBD2	CASSQGTSGGLAKNIQYF
TRBV18	TRBJ1-5	NA	CASSPSRTNQPQHF
TRBV28	TRBJ2-7	NA	CASSLHGIYEQYF
TRBV11-2	TRBJ2-7	TRBD1	CASRRGYRGHEQYF
TRBV11-2	TRBJ1-2	TRBD1	CASSQIQGGYTF
TRBV27	TRBJ1-1	NA	CASSPDFRGQWNTEAFF
TRBV7-8	TRBJ2-7	NA	CASTRVGFYEQYF
TRBV9	TRBJ2-2	TRBD1	CASSPRTGVETGELFF
TRBV30	TRBJ1-1	NA	CAWGVQGGTEAFF
TRBV2	TRBJ2-2	NA	CASSSQGLSNTGELFF
TRBV10-3	TRBJ1-1	NA	CAISESQGATEAFF
TRBV11-3	TRBJ2-3	NA	CASSSGRSSTDTQYF
TRBV11-2	TRBJ1-6	NA	CASSLDQIQGGSPSF
TRBV30	TRBJ1-2	NA	CAWSVKTAYGYTF
TRBV6-2/TRBV6-3	TRBJ1-5	NA	CASSYLVRQPQHF
TRBV3-1/TRBV3-2	TRBJ2-7	NA	CASSQQYEQYF
TRBV18	TRBJ2-7	TRBD1	CASSSTGAALYEQYF
TRBV11-3	TRBJ2-7	TRBD2	CASSFRQGGEQYF
TRBV2	TRBJ1-2	NA	CASSIGRAGVYGYTF
TRBV18	TRBJ1-4	NA	CASSNRDGNEKLFF
TRBV30	TRBJ2-7	NA	CAWSVDYEQYF
TRBV25-1	TRBJ1-4	NA	CASSAGHSNEKLFF
TRBV4-3	TRBJ1-1	NA	CASSQFQRAGTEAFF
TRBV7-2	TRBJ2-3	TRBD2	CASRFSGSDTQYF
TRBV27	TRBJ2-2	NA	CASSLSGIGELFF
TRBV11-2	TRBJ1-5	NA	CASSLGAYSNQPQHF
TRBV30	TRBJ2-7	NA	CAWSASGEQYF
TRBV7-5	TRBJ2-5	NA	CARSLHPQGARAETQYF
TRBV19	TRBJ2-5	NA	CASREGGRGETQYF
TRBV19	TRBJ1-3	NA	CASSLTNSGNTIYF
TRBV10-3	TRBJ2-4	NA	CATLGPKEDIQYF
TRBV27	TRBJ2-5	NA	CASSLSYLTETQYF
TRBV7-2	TRBJ2-7	NA	CASSLTRGEQYF
TRBV6-5	TRBJ1-1	NA	CASTTGFVTEAFF
TRBV14	TRBJ1-5	NA	CASSPQRPQHF